These T cell receptor beta chains were read from a single sample in a study of blood T cells in healthy people across ages. TCRdb independently ran MiXCR on the 5' RACE reads; one entry per CDR3 protein. Among about 1.8 million distinct CDR3 sequences listed, roughly 50% were seen once. Sequenced sample: blood. These receptors all stem from a woman in her forties in good health. Each CDR3 is given with its conserved first and last residue. A D gene is named only where the DNA matches it firmly. The size field is filled for only some rows; it gives once, few, many or a size class.

>TRBD2|few|TRBV7-2|TRBJ2-3
TGTGCCAGCAGCTTAGATCTTAGCGGGGGGGCAGATACGCAGTATTTT
CASSLDLSGGADTQYF
>TRBD1|NA|TRBV7-2|TRBJ2-4
TGTGCCAGCAGCTTAGCGCTCGGGACAGGGAACAATGAGCAGTACTTC
CASSLALGTGNNEQYF
>TRBD2|NA|TRBV6-5|TRBJ2-5
TGTGCCAGCAGAGAAGCGGGGGGGCGGGAGACCCAGTACTTC
CASREAGGRETQYF
>TRBD2|NA|TRBV4-3|TRBJ2-3
TGCGCCAGCAGCCAAGATCGGGGGACTAGCGGGGCTCTGAAGCAGTATTTT
CASSQDRGTSGALKQYF
>TRBD2|few|TRBV5-1|TRBJ2-3
TGCGCCAGCAGCTTGAAAAGCGGGGGGGCCCTCGCCACAGATACGCAGTATTTT
CASSLKSGGALATDTQYF
>NA|NA|TRBV28|TRBJ2-6
TGTGCCAGCAGTTTATTCACTTCTGGGGCCAACGTCCTGACTTTC
CASSLFTSGANVLTF
>TRBD2|once|TRBV6-6|TRBJ2-1
TGTGCCAGCAGTTCCCCACTAGCGGGGGGGCCTCACAATGAGCAGTTCTTC
CASSSPLAGGPHNEQFF
>NA|NA|TRBV7-9|TRBJ2-7
TGTGCCAGCAGCTCCCCCCCGCGGGACGAGCAGTACTTC
CASSSPPRDEQYF
>TRBD2|NA|TRBV4-3|TRBJ2-5
TGCGCCAGCAGCCAAGATCTGATAGCGGGCCTAGGTGGGCACCAAGAGACCCAGTACTTC
CASSQDLIAGLGGHQETQYF
>TRBD2|NA|TRBV4-1|TRBJ2-1
TGCGCCAGCAGCCACCCTAGCGGGAGAGGCTACAATGAGCAGTTCTTC
CASSHPSGRGYNEQFF
>TRBD1|NA|TRBV20-1|TRBJ1-2
TGCAGTGCTAGTGACACGACAGGGGTAAATGGCTACACCTTC
CSASDTTGVNGYTF
>NA|few|TRBV5-1|TRBJ2-3
TGCGCCAGCAGCTTGGCCCCCGGGGTAGCCGCAGATACGCAGTATTTT
CASSLAPGVAADTQYF
>NA|NA|TRBV29-1|TRBJ2-1
TGCAGCGTGCCCCGGGGGATCTACAATGAGCAGTTCTTC
CSVPRGIYNEQFF
>NA|NA|TRBV10-3|TRBJ1-2
TGTGCCTCCCGACAGGACCCTATGGGTGGCTACACCTTC
CASRQDPMGGYTF
>NA|NA|TRBV5-1|TRBJ2-1
TGCGCCAGCAGCCGGCGGGACGTCAATAACTCCTACAATGAGCAGTTCTTC
CASSRRDVNNSYNEQFF
>NA|NA|TRBV9|TRBJ2-3
TGTGCCAGCGGGGAACAGGACACAGATACGCAGTATTTT
CASGEQDTDTQYF
>TRBD1|few|TRBV12-3/TRBV12-4|TRBJ2-7
TGTGCCAGCAGGAACGACAGGGGGCACGAGCAGTACTTC
CASRNDRGHEQYF
>NA|NA|TRBV29-1|TRBJ1-4
TGCAGCGGTGGAGGGTTAAATGAAAAACTGTTTTTT
CSGGGLNEKLFF
>TRBD1|many|TRBV5-1|TRBJ2-6
TGCGCCAGCAGCTTAGGACAGGGAGCTGGGGCCAACGTCCTGACTTTC
CASSLGQGAGANVLTF
>TRBD1|NA|TRBV4-2|TRBJ1-4
TGTGCCAGCAGCCAAGGACCGGGACAGGGGAAGGTGGAAAATGAAAAACTGTTTTTT
CASSQGPGQGKVENEKLFF
>NA|NA|TRBV5-1|TRBJ1-1
TGCGCCAGCAGTCTTACGGGGGGGTGGACTGAAGCTTTCTTT
CASSLTGGWTEAFF
>NA|NA|TRBV15|TRBJ2-7
TGTGCCACCAGCAGAGATATGGACACTTACGAGCAGTACTTC
CATSRDMDTYEQYF
>NA|NA|TRBV2|TRBJ2-3
TGTGCCGGAGAAGAGGGGACAAACACAGATACGCAGTATTTT
CAGEEGTNTDTQYF
>TRBD1|few|TRBV28|TRBJ2-5
TGTGCCAGCAGCTTCGACGACAGGGCAGAGACCCAGTACTTC
CASSFDDRAETQYF
>NA|NA|TRBV6-1|TRBJ2-7
TGTGCCAGCAGTGATCTGGGGGCACCTTCCTACGAGCAGTACTTC
CASSDLGAPSYEQYF
>NA|NA|TRBV7-9|TRBJ2-7
TGTGCCAGCAGCCACCCCATGGGCTACGAGCAGTACTTC
CASSHPMGYEQYF